This T cell receptor (beta chain) was obtained from a study of cytomegalovirus exposure and HLA in healthy donors. Germline CDR1 and CDR2: SQVTM and ANQGSEA. Trimming cost V 6 bases and J 2 bases, with 11 bases left between them. The CDR3 consists of 12 residues. Whole-study findings and limits: Analyses of presence and absence presupposed an approximately uniform sequencing depth across donors.

PCR primers comprised 60 Vbeta and 13 Jbeta primers. In the authors' workflow: Around 11 million of about 80 million unique TCR beta chains were shared, per a later count. TCRdb's table, derived via immunoSEQ multiplex PCR, lists solely in-frame clones and lacks some. V, J and clone size were drawn from that table, and D and trimming were deduced from the DNA. The sample lists around 150,000 clones, approximately 71% seen once, with 11% in the top ten. The donors comprised healthy bone marrow donors. Concerning this clone: What it recognizes is unknown.

The sequence was obtained from a man aged 18 to 30 in good health and CMV-seropositive. The V gene is TRBV29-1, the J gene TRBJ2-7; possible D gene TRBD2, 6 bases. The specimen sequenced was PBMCs. DNA for the CDR3: TGCAGCGTACTGGGGGGTACCTACGAGCAGTACTTC. It is translated as CSVLGGTYEQYF.